The T cell receptor (beta chain) described here comes from a study of OX40 agonist ivuxolimab in advanced cancers. Study-level information: Patients were infused with ivuxolimab every 2 weeks at 0.01 to 10 mg/kg. Three patients, one with hepatocellular carcinoma and two with cutaneous melanoma, responded partially.

Study-wide points: More expanded clones were found, on average, in CD8+ than in CD4+ T cells.

The method was immunoSEQ multiplex PCR; TCRdb's version includes in-frame clones alone and lacks a portion of them. The sample includes tens of thousands of clones, 85% to 90% of them seen just once. In regard to this clone: The target antigen is unknown.

CDR3 length: 14 amino acids. The germline CDR1 and CDR2 sequences are MNHEY and SMNVEV (reference sequence). The clonotype was recovered from an adult with an advanced solid tumor such as melanoma, head and neck, liver or kidney cancer. The chain uses TRBV27 and TRBJ2-5, with D possibly TRBD1 on 5 matching bases. The J call is uncertain, as TRBJ2-7 better fits the DNA end. This specimen was CD4+ or CD8+ T cells sorted from blood, taken in a trial of the OX40 agonist ivuxolimab. CDR3 DNA sequence: TGTGCCAGCAGTTTAGGACAACAGTCCTACGAGCAGTACTTC. The encoded protein is CASSLGQQSYEQYF.